This TCR beta chain was documented in a study of regulatory T cells in long-lasting Graves disease. Study context: A definition of persistent Graves' disease required over 5 years of antithyroid drugs plus positive TSH receptor antibodies.

V lost 0 bases to trimming and J lost 7 bases, with 13 bases between them. The CDR3 is 14 amino acids. CDR1 is WSHSY, CDR2 SAAADI, per germline. Library construction for TCR beta used iRepertoire HTBI primers and Arm-PCR of CDR3 regions. TCRdb independently ran MiXCR on the multiplex PCR reads; one entry per CDR3 protein. The sample carries some 370,000 distinct CDR3 sequences, roughly 24% recorded once. Whole-study findings and limits: Between persistent patients, a few thousand public clonotypes were shared, exceeding the 900 to 1,000 shared between new patients. Persistent disease preferred TRBV28, TRBJ1-2 and TRBJ2-5; new disease, TRBV20-1 and TRBJ2-1.

This clonotype was picked up many times. As yet, its antigen is unknown. The time point here: persistent/refractory GD, antithyroid drugs over 5 years with positive TRAb. The TCR library was made from RNA extracted from PBMCs. The TCR originated in a woman aged 40 to 50 with Graves disease. The specimen was peripheral blood mononuclear cells (PBMCs), collected when the disease was refractory, from a patient treated with antithyroid drugs. J is TRBJ2-7 and V is TRBV10-2; the D is unclear. In DNA form, the CDR3 reads TGCGCCAGCAGTGAGTCTGTACGCTTGAGGGAGCAGTACTTC. Encoded protein: CASSESVRLREQYF.